This TCR beta chain was recovered during a study of T cell repertoires in cytomegalovirus infection. Study-level points and caveats: In two of eight donors, the top clonotype was HLA-C-restricted CMV-specific.

TCRdb re-called the reads with MiXCR, one entry per CDR3 protein. The sample contains around 260,000 distinct CDR3 sequences, less than 9.5% of which appear only once. Concerning this clonotype itself: The antigen is undetermined.

Trimming took 5 bases from V and 9 from J; bases not matched to a gene: 9. This CDR3 comprises 14 residues. CDR1 and CDR2 (germline): MNHEY, SVGEGT. V usage is TRBV6-2 or TRBV6-3 and J usage is TRBJ2-2; 7 bases are shared with TRBD2. The receptor comes from a human donor in good health (CMV status not recorded). Some clones in this sample may be carry-over from other donors' samples. Sequenced sample: PBMCs. The CDR3 spells CASSALTGGRELFF. CDR3 coding DNA: TGTGCCAGCAGTGCACTAACGGGGGGTCGGGAGCTGTTTTTT.